This T cell receptor (beta chain) was captured by sequencing in a study of circulating CD8 cells and anti-PD-1 response in melanoma. Whole-study context: Nivolumab was given intravenously at 3 mg/kg every 2 weeks. Response groups: complete/partial responders versus stable/progressive non-responders.

The QIAseq Immune Repertoire TCR panel built the libraries from approximately 16 ng of total RNA. TCRdb fed the reads into MiXCR, producing one record per CDR3 protein. In the table there are under 650 distinct CDR3 sequences, around 6.3% of which are singletons. Live CD3+CD8+TCRalphabeta+ cells were sorted into four subsets by PD-1 and/or TIGIT. This clonotype was seen only once. Its antigen is unknown. General study findings and limits: DNEG was most diverse; TIGIT repertoires were least diverse.

This specimen was CD8+ T cells from PBMCs, taken at baseline or after one month of anti-PD-1 therapy (not recorded which). The receptor was derived from a human donor with melanoma.

The CDR3 DNA reads TGTGCCAGCAGGCCAACAGGTACAACCTACGAGCAGTACTTC. Translating gives CASRPTGTTYEQYF. J is TRBJ2-7 and V is TRBV28, with D perhaps matching TRBD1 (5 bases). The CDR3 loop spans 14 amino acids. Germline V gene lookup returns CDR1 MDHEN and CDR2 SYDVKM. Deletions cut 6 bases from V and 2 bases from J, with 14 bases between.